This T cell receptor beta chain was sequenced during a study of blood T cell repertoires in COVID-19. There are 14 residues in the CDR3. Deletions cut 4 bases from V and 6 bases from J, with 15 bases between. Germline V gene sequence: CDR1 MDHEN, CDR2 SYDVKM. Per the authors' pipeline: Reference gene primers were amplified, and this amplification served to estimate nucleated cell counts. The data were produced by immunoSEQ multiplex PCR, yet TCRdb's version contains in-frame clones alone and is incomplete. V, J and clone size reflect that table, while D and trimming were determined from the DNA. The sample lists about 67,000 clones; 70% to 90% were seen once.

The rearrangement uses TRBV28 and TRBJ1-1; no clear D. The TCR comes from a woman in her sixties or seventies with acute or convalescent COVID-19. What was sequenced was peripheral blood. This chain's CDR3 is CASSSTHPSAEAFF. The DNA for the CDR3 is TGTGCCAGCAGTTCCACCCACCCCTCGGCTGAAGCTTTCTTT.